These 32 T cell receptor beta chains share one sample of origin, sequenced in a study of blood T cell repertoires in COVID-19. The data were produced by immunoSEQ multiplex PCR, yet TCRdb's version contains in-frame clones alone and is incomplete. The table lists over 130,000 clones, approximately 78% of them singletons, with about 4% in the top ten. Sequenced: peripheral blood. These receptors all come from a woman aged 80 or over with acute or convalescent COVID-19.

V and J are TRBV15 and TRBJ2-7, with D possibly being TRBD2 (6 bases). The CDR3 is 17 amino acids. The V end was cut by 4 bases, the J end by 4 bases, with 23 bases between. CDR1 LNHNV and CDR2 YYDKDF come from the germline V gene (reference sequence). CDR3 DNA: TGTGCCACCAGCAATTGGGTGGAGGGAGATACCACGTACGAGCAGTACTTC. Protein product: CATSNWVEGDTTYEQYF. The whole variable domain, filled in from reference TRBV15 and TRBJ2-7, reads DAMVIQNPRYQVTQFGKPVTLSCSQTLNHNVMYWYQQKSSQAPKLLFHYYDKDFNNEADTPDNFQSRRPNTSFCFLDIRSPGLGDTAMYLCATSNWVEGDTTYEQYFGPGTRLTVT.

J is TRBJ2-7 and V is TRBV27; tentatively, D is TRBD1 (6 bases). CDR1 and CDR2 (germline): MNHEY, SMNVEV (reference sequence). The CDR3 is made up of 13 amino acids. The V and J ends lost 4 bases and 3 bases respectively, with 10 bases between them. This CDR3 is CASSSQGFYEQYF. CDR3 coding DNA: TGTGCCAGCAGTTCACAGGGATTCTACGAGCAGTACTTC.

The chain joins TRBV5-1 to TRBJ2-6; D is ambiguous. CDR1 and CDR2 (germline): SGHRS, YFSETQ. The CDR3 length is 14 residues. Trimming pared 4 bases from V and 2 bases from J, leaving 7 bases between. The CDR3 loop is CASSPRTGANVLTF. CDR3 nucleotide sequence: TGCGCCAGCAGCCCGAGGACTGGGGCCAACGTCCTGACTTTC. The full variable domain, rest sourced from reference TRBV5-1 and TRBJ2-6, is KAGVTQTPRYLIKTRGQQVTLSCSPISGHRSVSWYQQTPGQGLQFLFEYFSETQRNKGNFPGRFSGRQFSNSRSEMNVSTLELGDSALYLCASSPRTGANVLTFGAGSRLTVL.

This chain links TRBV25-1 with TRBJ2-1, with 9 bases that match TRBD2. The J segment lost 4 bases and the V segment lost 7 bases, leaving 2 bases of the junction unmatched. This CDR3 has 13 residues. Germline CDR1 and CDR2: MGHDK and SYGVNS. The CDR3, as DNA: TGTGCCAGCAAAGCGGGGGGTTACAATGAGCAGTTCTTC. Encoded protein: CASKAGGYNEQFF.

This CDR3 reads CASSLEGQYSYEQYF. The CDR3 nucleotides read TGTGCCAGCAGCTTAGAGGGGCAGTACTCCTACGAGCAGTACTTC. V and J are TRBV7-2 and TRBJ2-7, with a possible D match to TRBD1 (5 bases). Trimming left V 1 base short and J 0 bases short, with 10 bases between. The CDR3 is made up of 15 amino acids. From germline, CDR1 is SGHTA and CDR2 FQGNSA.

The chain couples TRBV6-2 or TRBV6-3 to TRBJ2-3; TRBD2 agrees at 8 bases. The CDR3 has 19 residues. Germline V gene data show CDR1 as MNHEY and CDR2 as SVGEGT. The J segment lost 1 base and the V segment lost 2 bases, leaving 14 bases of the junction unmatched. The CDR3 reads CASSYQTARLATRTDTQYF. The CDR3 nucleotides read TGTGCCAGCAGTTACCAAACAGCTAGACTAGCGACCCGCACAGATACGCAGTATTTT.

The chain has TRBV19 and TRBJ1-5; 7 bases map to TRBD1. The CDR3 runs to 15 residues. Germline V gives CDR1 LNHDA, CDR2 SQIVND (reference sequence). Germline trimming cut 3 bases from V and 7 bases from J; bases unmatched to any gene: 9. This chain's CDR3 is CASSIRSGQLQPQHF. DNA for the CDR3: TGTGCCAGTAGTATTCGTTCGGGACAGTTGCAGCCCCAGCATTTT.

The chain carries TRBV5-3 and TRBJ2-7; weak D call: TRBD1 (5 bases). TRBV5-3 qualifies as an ORF whose function is uncertain. Deletions cut 4 bases from V and 0 bases from J, with 14 bases between. The CDR3 has 15 amino acids. CDR3 residues: CARSPRQPISYEQYF. In nucleotides, the CDR3 is TGTGCCAGAAGCCCTAGACAGCCTATCTCCTACGAGCAGTACTTC.

The CDR3 sequence is CASSPVIGTQETQYF. DNA of the CDR3: TGTGCCAGCAGCCCCGTAATTGGGACACAAGAGACCCAGTACTTC. The rearrangement joins TRBV11-2 to TRBJ2-5, with D perhaps TRBD1 (6 bases). This CDR3 is 15 amino acids long. Germline V gives CDR1 SGHAT, CDR2 FQNNGV. V was trimmed by 5 bases and J by 2 bases, leaving 15 bases between them.

V gene TRBV10-3 combines with J gene TRBJ2-3, with 8 bases aligning to TRBD2. Per germline, CDR1 ENHRY and CDR2 SYGVKD. CDR3 length: 15 residues. V was clipped by 10 bases and J by 1 base; unmatched bases: 10. CDR3 coding DNA: TGTGCCACCCAGCTAAGCGGGAGAGGCACAGATACGCAGTATTTT. This encodes CATQLSGRGTDTQYF.

The V and J genes are TRBV5-6 and TRBJ2-1, with 10 bases fitting TRBD2. The CDR3 runs to 15 residues. The J segment lost 6 bases and the V segment lost 1 base, leaving 4 bases of the junction unmatched. Per germline, CDR1 SGHDT and CDR2 YYEEEE. The CDR3 spells CASSLWTSGLNEQFF. In DNA form, the CDR3 reads TGTGCCAGCAGCTTGTGGACTAGCGGCCTCAATGAGCAGTTCTTC.

The chain is built from TRBV10-3 and TRBJ2-7; 14 bases match TRBD2. The junction had 13 bases not matched to a gene; V was cut back by 10 bases and J by 5 bases. The CDR3 totals 16 residues. Germline CDR1 and CDR2: ENHRY and SYGVKD. The DNA for the CDR3 is TGTGCCACCCTCCGGACTAGCGGGAGGATTGGTGACGAGCAGTACTTC. Encoded protein: CATLRTSGRIGDEQYF.

The chain carries TRBV4-2 and TRBJ2-2; D might be TRBD2 (6 bases). V was pared by 0 bases and J by 7 bases, with 12 bases between. The CDR3 is 15 amino acids. Germline V gives CDR1 LGHNA, CDR2 YNFKEQ. The chain's CDR3 is CASSQDRLVSGELFF. The CDR3 DNA sequence: TGTGCCAGCAGCCAAGATCGACTAGTCAGCGGGGAGCTGTTTTTT.

The chain employs TRBV10-3 and TRBJ2-3, with 8 positions matching TRBD2. CDR3 length: 13 amino acids. The germline CDR1 and CDR2 sequences are ENHRY and SYGVKD. The junction had 3 bases not matched to a gene; V was cut back by 6 bases and J by 4 bases. CDR3 residues: CAISGGASDTQYF. CDR3 coding DNA: TGTGCCATCAGCGGGGGGGCATCAGATACGCAGTATTTT.

In this sample, this clone turned up once. The chain recombines TRBV2 with TRBJ1-1; 9 nucleotides agree with TRBD1. Germline V gene data show CDR1 as SNHLY and CDR2 as FYNNEI. With 4 bases clipped from V and 3 bases from J, the junction kept 6 bases outside the gene matches. The CDR3 sequence is 15 residues long. CDR3 DNA: TGTGCCAGCAGTGGTACAGGGGGCGGTGACACTGAAGCTTTCTTT. Amino acids: CASSGTGGGDTEAFF.

The chain recombines TRBV10-3 with TRBJ1-2; tentatively, D is TRBD1 (6 bases). Germline V gene sequence: CDR1 ENHRY, CDR2 SYGVKD. The V and J ends lost 2 bases and 7 bases respectively, with 17 bases between them. There are 15 residues in the CDR3. The CDR3 DNA sequence: TGTGCCATCAGTGAGGGCGGACAGAGCGGCTTTGGCTACACCTTC. Protein product: CAISEGGQSGFGYTF.

The rearrangement uses TRBV10-3 and TRBJ1-6; D is perhaps TRBD1 (5 bases). V was cut by 6 bases and J by 7 bases, with 16 bases left in between. Germline V CDR1 and CDR2: ENHRY, SYGVKD. The CDR3 is made up of 15 amino acids. The CDR3 sequence: CAISEGPGENSPLHF. The CDR3 bases are TGTGCCATCAGCGAGGGACCGGGAGAAAATTCACCCCTCCACTTT.

The chain couples TRBV7-9 to TRBJ2-3; no reliable D call. The germline V and J ends were trimmed by 8 bases and 0 bases, with 18 bases remaining between them. The germline gives CDR1 SEHNR, CDR2 FQNEAQ (reference sequence). The CDR3 has 16 residues. The CDR3 bases are TGTGCCAGCGAGAACTCGAGGATACGAAGCACAGATACGCAGTATTTT. Translated, it gives CASENSRIRSTDTQYF.

This clone has just a few counts. The chain combines TRBV15 with TRBJ1-5, with no clear D. CDR1 and CDR2 (germline): LNHNV, YYDKDF (reference sequence). The CDR3 runs to 15 residues. V shed 0 bases and J shed 6 bases, with 12 bases lying between them. The CDR3 protein is CATSRDLAGGQPQHF. CDR3 DNA: TGTGCCACCAGCAGAGATCTGGCAGGTGGTCAGCCCCAGCATTTT. Supplemented by reference TRBV15 and TRBJ1-5, the full variable domain reads DAMVIQNPRYQVTQFGKPVTLSCSQTLNHNVMYWYQQKSSQAPKLLFHYYDKDFNNEADTPDNFQSRRPNTSFCFLDIRSPGLGDTAMYLCATSRDLAGGQPQHFGDGTRLSIL.

The chain carries TRBV27 and TRBJ1-6; 9 bases align to TRBD1. Germline V CDR1 and CDR2: MNHEY, SMNVEV (reference sequence). The CDR3 covers 16 residues. The V segment lost 4 bases and the J segment 3 bases; nucleotides outside the gene matches: 4. Here the CDR3 DNA reads TGTGCCAGCAGTTGGACAGGGGTTCACTATAATTCACCCCTCCACTTT. Protein: CASSWTGVHYNSPLHF.

This chain joins TRBV10-1 and TRBJ2-1; TRBD2 matches 10 bases. CDR3 length equals 15 residues. CDR1 WNHNN and CDR2 SYGVQD come from the germline V gene (reference sequence). J gave up 7 bases and V 4 bases, and 7 bases lay outside the gene matches. CDR3 protein: CASSGPSGGANEQFF. In DNA, the CDR3 is TGCGCCAGCAGTGGCCCCAGCGGGGGGGCAAATGAGCAGTTCTTC.

Here the CDR3 DNA reads TGTGCCAGCAGCCAAGATCTAGGTGGAGGGCCGGCTAACAATCAGCCCCAGCATTTT. This codes for CASSQDLGGGPANNQPQHF. This chain links TRBV4-2 with TRBJ1-5, with no clear D. Trimming removed 0 bases at V and 3 bases at J, with 21 bases between. The CDR3 totals 19 residues. In germline, CDR1 is LGHNA, CDR2 YNFKEQ.

This clone was observed once. The chain carries TRBV28 and TRBJ2-7; 8 bases fit TRBD1. The J segment lost 1 base and the V segment lost 7 bases, leaving 3 bases of the junction unmatched. The length of the CDR3 is 13 residues. Germline values: CDR1 MDHEN, CDR2 SYDVKM. CDR3 in amino acids: CASKRTGSYEQYF. DNA of the CDR3: TGTGCCAGCAAAAGGACAGGGTCCTACGAGCAGTACTTC.

In nucleotides, the CDR3 is TGTGCCACCAGCAGGAACCGGGGAACTGAAGCTTTCTTT. Encoded protein: CATSRNRGTEAFF. This chain uses TRBV15 with TRBJ1-1; D is uncertain. CDR1 is LNHNV and CDR2 is YYDKDF in the germline V gene (reference sequence). The V end was cut by 3 bases, the J end by 5 bases, with 10 bases between. The CDR3 extends over 13 amino acids.

The V gene is TRBV4-1, the J gene TRBJ2-1, with 13 positions matching TRBD2. In germline, CDR1 is MGHRA, CDR2 YSYEKL. This CDR3 has 17 amino acids. Trimming removed 6 bases from V and 0 bases from J; junction bases left unmatched: 5. This CDR3 reads CASRLLAGGSSYNEQFF. The CDR3 DNA reads TGCGCCAGCAGATTACTAGCGGGGGGGAGCTCCTACAATGAGCAGTTCTTC.

This chain links TRBV2 with TRBJ2-5, with no clear D. CDR1 and CDR2 (germline): SNHLY, FYNNEI. The CDR3 consists of 13 residues. Between the trimmed V and J ends, which lost 3 bases and 7 bases, there was a span of 12 bases. CDR3 in DNA: TGTGCCAGCAGTGATACCCCCTCGGGGACCCAGTACTTC. As protein: CASSDTPSGTQYF.

The J gene is TRBJ1-2, the V gene TRBV28, with 7 nucleotides matching TRBD1. Losses at the gene ends were 5 bases for V and 4 bases for J; bases not matched to a gene: 10. The CDR3 covers 15 residues. CDR1 is MDHEN, CDR2 SYDVKM, per germline. CDR3 DNA sequence: TGTGCCAGCAGTAAGACAGGGTCCGCCCTCTATGGCTACACCTTC. Translated, it gives CASSKTGSALYGYTF.

The chain links TRBV14 to TRBJ1-1; D is undetermined. CDR3 length equals 16 residues. V dropped 0 bases and J dropped 10 bases, with 21 bases sitting between them. Germline CDR1 SGHDN, CDR2 FVKESK. This chain's CDR3 is CASSQERVKVWGAAFF. The CDR3 nucleotides are TGTGCCAGCAGCCAAGAGAGGGTGAAGGTGTGGGGTGCAGCTTTCTTT.

The CDR3 nucleotides read TGCGCCAGTCGACTAGCGCCACAAGAGACCCAGTACTTC. Encoded protein: CASRLAPQETQYF. The chain recombines TRBV5-1 with TRBJ2-5; 8 bases line up with TRBD2. Germline V gene data show CDR1 as SGHRS and CDR2 as YFSETQ. Trimming at V came to 8 bases and at J to 2 bases, leaving 5 bases not matched to a gene. The CDR3 length is 13 residues.

The chain has TRBV12-3 or TRBV12-4 and TRBJ1-1, with D unresolved. Trimming stripped 2 bases from V and 9 bases from J, with 7 bases between. The CDR3 consists of 11 residues. The CDR3: CASSLWEKAFF. The CDR3 coding sequence is TGTGCCAGCAGTTTATGGGAGAAAGCTTTCTTT.

This clone was counted a single time. V and J are TRBV7-2 and TRBJ1-2, with no clear D. The CDR3 covers 13 residues. Germline CDR1 SGHTA, CDR2 FQGNSA. The V end was cut by 1 base, the J end by 2 bases, with 5 bases between. CDR3 coding DNA: TGTGCCAGCAGCTTAGGCACAAACTATGGCTACACCTTC. Translated: CASSLGTNYGYTF.

This clone appeared a single time. V usage is TRBV6-5 and J usage is TRBJ2-7; 7 bases are shared with TRBD1. CDR1 and CDR2 (germline): MNHEY, SVGAGI. CDR3 length: 14 residues. The ends lost 8 bases at V and 5 bases at J; junction bases unmatched: 12. CDR3 in DNA: TGTGCCAGCGGAAGACAGGGTTTTGGGGACGAGCAGTACTTC. It codes for CASGRQGFGDEQYF.